One T cell receptor (beta chain) is described in this entry. Its antigen is still unknown. This record belongs to a study of blood T cells in healthy people across ages. Findings and caveats of the study: Strong correlation was found linking TCR beta diversity to naive T cell percentage. Relative to aged donors, long-lived donors carried more naive CD4+ cells and displayed higher diversity.

The V and J ends lost 10 bases and 7 bases, in that order; junction bases with no gene match: 10. This CDR3 comprises 14 residues. From germline, CDR1 is KGHDR and CDR2 SFDVKD. The authors ran a second PCR of 7 to 11 cycles using a sample-barcoded 5' primer and a J-beta primer mix. Sequencing yielded, for each sample, at least 2.5 million paired-end reads carrying CDR3. TCRdb independently ran MiXCR on the 5' RACE reads; one entry per CDR3 protein. The table lists over 550,000 distinct CDR3 sequences, about 30% of them singletons. The sequenced material came from blood. The chain employs TRBV24-1 and TRBJ2-7; 12 bases match TRBD2. The source of this sequence is an elderly woman in good health. This chain's CDR3 is CATALAGGHNEQYF. CDR3 coding DNA: TGTGCCACTGCACTAGCGGGGGGACACAATGAGCAGTACTTC.